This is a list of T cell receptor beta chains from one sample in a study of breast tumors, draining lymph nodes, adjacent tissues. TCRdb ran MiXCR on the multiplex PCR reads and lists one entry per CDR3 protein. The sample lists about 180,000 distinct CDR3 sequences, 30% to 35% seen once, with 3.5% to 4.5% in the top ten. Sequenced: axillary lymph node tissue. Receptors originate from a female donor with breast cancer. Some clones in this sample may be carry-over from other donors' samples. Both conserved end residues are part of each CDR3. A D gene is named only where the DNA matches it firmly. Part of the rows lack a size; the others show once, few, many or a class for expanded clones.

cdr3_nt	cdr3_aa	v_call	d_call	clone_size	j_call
TGTGCCAGCAGCTCGGGTGGACCAGCGGGAGAAGGTGAGCAGTTCTTC	CASSSGGPAGEGEQFF	TRBV5-4	TRBD2	-	TRBJ2-1
TGTGCCAGCAGTGAAGGGACAGGGGGCCCAACCTACAATGAGCAGTTCTTC	CASSEGTGGPTYNEQFF	TRBV6-1	TRBD1	-	TRBJ2-1
TGTGCCAGCAGCCCCTCCCCCACAGCGGTAGAGACCCAGTACTTC	CASSPSPTAVETQYF	TRBV5-5	-	many	TRBJ2-5
TGTGCCAGCAGTTTCACCGGGGCAGGGGGTTATATTAATGAAAAACTGTTTTTT	CASSFTGAGGYINEKLFF	TRBV12-3/TRBV12-4	TRBD1	-	TRBJ1-4
TGTGCCAGCAGTTACAGGGGGCGTGAAAAACTGTTTTTT	CASSYRGREKLFF	TRBV6-5	TRBD1	few	TRBJ1-4
TGCAGTGCTACCGGACTAGCGGGGAAGGAGACCCAGTACTTC	CSATGLAGKETQYF	TRBV20-1	TRBD2	many	TRBJ2-5
TGTGCCAGCTCATCGCTTCCTTATGGCTACACCTTC	CASSSLPYGYTF	TRBV18	-	many	TRBJ1-2
TGTGCCAGCCTAAAAGGGGCAGGTTCTACGTACGAGCAGTACTTC	CASLKGAGSTYEQYF	TRBV27	-	-	TRBJ2-7
TGTGCCAGCAGCTTAGCCGGCCGTGGGGGGGGGGAGACCCAGTACTTC	CASSLAGRGGGETQYF	TRBV11-2	TRBD2	many	TRBJ2-5
TGTGCCAGCAGTTACTTGGACAGGGTTACTGAAGCTTTCTTT	CASSYLDRVTEAFF	TRBV6-6	TRBD1	few	TRBJ1-1
TGTGCCAGCGGGTATTTCGATGAGCAGTTCTTC	CASGYFDEQFF	TRBV6-2/TRBV6-3	-	few	TRBJ2-1
TGTGCCAGCAGCCAAGCTGGAAAAGAGACCCAGTACTTC	CASSQAGKETQYF	TRBV3-1	-	many	TRBJ2-5
TGTGCCAGCAGCTTAGATCTCTCGGCAGCGGGTTACGAGCAGTACTTC	CASSLDLSAAGYEQYF	TRBV11-2	-	many	TRBJ2-7
TGTGCTAGTGGTTTGGCCACTCAGGGGGCCTATGGCTACACCTTC	CASGLATQGAYGYTF	TRBV12-5	TRBD1	many	TRBJ1-2
TGTGCCAGCCGAAGGGGCTTTAACAATGAAAAACTGTTTTTT	CASRRGFNNEKLFF	TRBV11-3	-	-	TRBJ1-4
TGTGCCAGTAGTATATGGGGGCTGAGCAATCAGCCCCAGCATTTT	CASSIWGLSNQPQHF	TRBV19	-	many	TRBJ1-5
TGTGCCAGCACCTCCCTTGCTGTCCTATGGGGCTACACCTTC	CASTSLAVLWGYTF	TRBV2	-	many	TRBJ1-2